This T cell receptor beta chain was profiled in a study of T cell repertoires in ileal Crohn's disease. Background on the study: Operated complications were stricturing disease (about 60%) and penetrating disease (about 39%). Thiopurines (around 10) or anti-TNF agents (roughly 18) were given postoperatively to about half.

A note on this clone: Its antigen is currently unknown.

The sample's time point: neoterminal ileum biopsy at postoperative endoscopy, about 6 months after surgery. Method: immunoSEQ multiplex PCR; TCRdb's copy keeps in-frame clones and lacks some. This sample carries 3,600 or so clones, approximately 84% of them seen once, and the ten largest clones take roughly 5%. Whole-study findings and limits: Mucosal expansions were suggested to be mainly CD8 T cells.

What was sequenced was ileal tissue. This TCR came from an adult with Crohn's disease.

The CDR3 DNA is TGTGCCAGTAGCCCTCACCTTAGCACTGAAGCTTTCTTT. Its protein product is CASSPHLSTEAFF. The chain employs TRBV19 and TRBJ1-1; D gene unclear. V was trimmed by 6 bases and J by 4 bases, leaving 12 bases between them. From germline, CDR1 is LNHDA and CDR2 SQIVND (reference sequence). CDR3 length: 13 residues. Combining the CDR3 with reference TRBV19 and TRBJ1-1 gives the whole variable domain DGGITQSPKYLFRKEGQNVTLSCEQNLNHDAMYWYRQDPGQGLRLIYYSQIVNDFQKGDIAEGYSVSREKKESFPLTVTSAQKNPTAFYLCASSPHLSTEAFFGQGTRLTVV.